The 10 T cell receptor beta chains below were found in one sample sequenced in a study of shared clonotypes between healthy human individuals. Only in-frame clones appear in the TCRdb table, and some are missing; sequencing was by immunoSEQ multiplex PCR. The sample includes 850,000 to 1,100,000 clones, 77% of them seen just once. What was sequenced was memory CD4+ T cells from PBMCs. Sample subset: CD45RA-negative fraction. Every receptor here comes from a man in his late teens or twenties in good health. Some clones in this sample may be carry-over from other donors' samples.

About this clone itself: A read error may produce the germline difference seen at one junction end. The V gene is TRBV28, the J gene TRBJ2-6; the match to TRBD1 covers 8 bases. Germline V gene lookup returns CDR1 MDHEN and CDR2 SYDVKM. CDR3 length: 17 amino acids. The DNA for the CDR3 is TGTGCCAGCAGTCTATGGGGACAGGACTCTGGGGCCAACGTCCTGACTTTC. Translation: CASSLWGQDSGANVLTF.

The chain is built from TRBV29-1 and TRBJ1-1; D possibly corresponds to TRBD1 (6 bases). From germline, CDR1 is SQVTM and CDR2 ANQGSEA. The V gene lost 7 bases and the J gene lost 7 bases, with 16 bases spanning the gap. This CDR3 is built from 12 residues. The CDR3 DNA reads TGCAGCGCGAAACAGGGATTCGGTGAAGCTTTCTTT. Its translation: CSAKQGFGEAFF.

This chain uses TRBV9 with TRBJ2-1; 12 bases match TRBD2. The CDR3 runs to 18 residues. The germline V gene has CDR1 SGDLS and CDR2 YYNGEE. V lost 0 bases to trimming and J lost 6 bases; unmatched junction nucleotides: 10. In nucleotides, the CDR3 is TGTGCCAGCAGCGTAGAACCTAGCGGGAGGGCCCAGTCCAATGAGCAGTTCTTC. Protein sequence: CASSVEPSGRAQSNEQFF.

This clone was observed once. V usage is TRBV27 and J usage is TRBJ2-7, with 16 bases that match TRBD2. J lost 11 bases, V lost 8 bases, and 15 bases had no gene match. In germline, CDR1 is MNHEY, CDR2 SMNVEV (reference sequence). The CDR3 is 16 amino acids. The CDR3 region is CASPGLAGGPDSLEYF. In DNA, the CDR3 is TGTGCCAGCCCGGGACTAGCGGGAGGGCCCGATAGTTTAGAGTACTTC.

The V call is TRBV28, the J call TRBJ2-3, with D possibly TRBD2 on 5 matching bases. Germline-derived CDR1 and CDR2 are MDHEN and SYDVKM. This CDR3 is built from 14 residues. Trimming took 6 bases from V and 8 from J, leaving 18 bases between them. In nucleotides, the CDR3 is TGTGCCAGCAGGGCGGGTGGGGTCCGAGGTACGCAGTATTTT. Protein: CASRAGGVRGTQYF.

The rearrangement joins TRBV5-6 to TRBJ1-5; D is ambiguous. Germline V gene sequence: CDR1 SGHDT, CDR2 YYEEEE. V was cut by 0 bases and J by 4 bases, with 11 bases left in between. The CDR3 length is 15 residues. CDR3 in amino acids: CASSLGPNDNQPQHF. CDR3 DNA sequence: TGTGCCAGCAGCTTGGGCCCCAACGATAATCAGCCCCAGCATTTT. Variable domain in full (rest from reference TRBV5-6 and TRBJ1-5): DAGVTQSPTHLIKTRGQQVTLRCSPKSGHDTVSWYQQALGQGPQFIFQYYEEEERQRGNFPDRFSGHQFPNYSSELNVNALLLGDSALYLCASSLGPNDNQPQHFGDGTRLSIL.

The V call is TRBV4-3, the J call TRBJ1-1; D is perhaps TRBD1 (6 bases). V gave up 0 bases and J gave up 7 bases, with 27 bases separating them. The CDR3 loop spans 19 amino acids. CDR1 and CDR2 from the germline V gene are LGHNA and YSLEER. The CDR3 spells CASSQDNDGGSLRWGEAFF. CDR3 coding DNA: TGCGCCAGCAGCCAAGATAATGATGGGGGCAGCCTGCGGTGGGGTGAAGCTTTCTTT.

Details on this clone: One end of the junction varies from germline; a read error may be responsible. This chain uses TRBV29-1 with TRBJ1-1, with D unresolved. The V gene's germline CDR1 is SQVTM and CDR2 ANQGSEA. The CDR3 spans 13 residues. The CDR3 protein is CSVEGGGNTEALF. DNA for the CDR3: TGCAGCGTTGAGGGCGGCGGGAACACTGAAGCTCTCTTT.

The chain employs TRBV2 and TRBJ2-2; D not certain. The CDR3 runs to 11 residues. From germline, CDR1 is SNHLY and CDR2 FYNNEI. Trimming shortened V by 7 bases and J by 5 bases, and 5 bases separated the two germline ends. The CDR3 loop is CASIFTGELFF. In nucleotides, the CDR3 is TGTGCCAGCATATTTACCGGGGAGCTGTTTTTT.

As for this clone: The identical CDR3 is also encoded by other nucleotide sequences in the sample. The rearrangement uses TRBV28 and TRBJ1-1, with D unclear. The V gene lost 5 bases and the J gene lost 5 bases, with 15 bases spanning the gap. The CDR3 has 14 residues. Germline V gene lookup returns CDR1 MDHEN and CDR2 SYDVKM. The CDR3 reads CASSPHRGGTEAFF. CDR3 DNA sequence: TGTGCCAGCAGTCCGCACCGGGGTGGGACTGAAGCTTTCTTT.